The T cell receptor (beta chain) under discussion was sequenced for a study of blood T cell repertoires in COVID-19. Study overall: The United States, Italy and Spain provided the acute and convalescent COVID-19 samples. Sources were T cells, B-cell-depleted T cells, or PBMCs; the material itself was cDNA or gDNA.

Unmatched junction bases numbered 8, after V lost 9 bases and J lost 9 bases. This CDR3 comprises 14 residues. The V gene's germline CDR1 is MNHEY and CDR2 SVGAGI. In the study's own analysis: Estimates of nucleated cell counts were drawn from the amplification of reference gene primers. The table came from immunoSEQ multiplex PCR; TCRdb's copy has only in-frame clones and leaves some out. The DNA was the basis for D and trimming; V, J and clone size are from that table. Found here are about 200,000 clones, 70% to 90% of them singletons; the top ten hold almost 4.5%. Sequenced input: peripheral blood. The sequence derives from a man aged 45-65 years with acute or convalescent COVID-19. The V gene is TRBV6-5, the J gene TRBJ1-6, with TRBD1 identical over 10 bases. Here the CDR3 reads CASGRDRGSSPLHF. In DNA form, the CDR3 reads TGTGCCAGTGGTCGGGACAGGGGCTCTTCACCCCTCCACTTT.